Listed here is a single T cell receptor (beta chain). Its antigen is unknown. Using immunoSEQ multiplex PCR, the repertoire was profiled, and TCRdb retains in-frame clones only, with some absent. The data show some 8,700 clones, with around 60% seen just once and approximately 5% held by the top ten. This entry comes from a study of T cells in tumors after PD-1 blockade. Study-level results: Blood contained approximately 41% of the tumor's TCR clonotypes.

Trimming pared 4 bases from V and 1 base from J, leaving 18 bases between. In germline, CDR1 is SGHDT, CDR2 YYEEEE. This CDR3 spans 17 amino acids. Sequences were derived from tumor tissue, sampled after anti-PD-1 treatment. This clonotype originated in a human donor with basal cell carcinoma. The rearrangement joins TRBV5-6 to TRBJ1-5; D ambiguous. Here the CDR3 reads CASSIGLRTESNQPQHF. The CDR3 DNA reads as TGTGCCAGCAGCATCGGACTTCGGACGGAAAGCAATCAGCCCCAGCATTTT.